The 21 T cell receptor beta chains reported below all come from one sample, sequenced in a study of blood T cells in healthy people across ages. The authors ran a second PCR of about 6 to 11 cycles using a sample-barcoded 5' primer and a J-beta primer mix. TCRdb re-called the 5' RACE reads through MiXCR, storing one row per CDR3 protein. The data show just under 750,000 distinct CDR3 sequences, approximately 21% seen once. Sequenced material: blood. The receptors were gathered from a man between 65 and 85 years old in good health.

This clonotype appeared a few times. This sequence joins TRBV6-1 and TRBJ2-5; D is perhaps TRBD1 (6 bases). V gave up 7 bases and J gave up 1 base, with 7 bases separating them. The germline V gene encodes CDR1 MNHNS and CDR2 SASEGT. This CDR3 region has 12 residues. Here the CDR3 reads CASMTGQETQYF. The DNA for the CDR3 is TGTGCCAGCATGACAGGCCAAGAGACCCAGTACTTC.

V usage is TRBV7-2 and J usage is TRBJ2-3; the match to TRBD2 covers 7 bases. V lost 1 base, J lost 0 bases, and 7 bases stayed unmatched. This CDR3 contains 17 residues. Germline loops: CDR1 SGHTA, CDR2 FQGNSA. The CDR3 loop is CASSLVFGGGSTDTQYF. The DNA of the CDR3 is TGTGCCAGCAGCTTAGTTTTCGGCGGGGGAAGCACAGATACGCAGTATTTT.

This clonotype turned up a few times. The chain uses TRBV5-6 and TRBJ2-3, with 7 bases aligning to TRBD2. CDR1 is SGHDT, CDR2 YYEEEE, per germline. Trimming cost V 2 bases and J 2 bases; bases outside gene matches: 8. This CDR3 has 16 amino acids. DNA for the CDR3: TGTGCCAGCAGCTTTACGTCCGGGGGGTACACAGATACGCAGTATTTT. As protein: CASSFTSGGYTDTQYF.

The CDR3 coding sequence is TGTGCCAGCAACGAAGGGCATAGCACAGATACGCAGTATTTT. Translating gives CASNEGHSTDTQYF. This chain links TRBV6-4 with TRBJ2-3; D is undetermined. The CDR3 covers 14 residues. Germline assignment: CDR1 MRHNA and CDR2 SNTAGT. With 7 bases removed from V and 0 bases from J, the gap between germline ends came to 11 bases.

The chain couples TRBV12-3 or TRBV12-4 to TRBJ2-5; 9 bases match TRBD2. The CDR3 loop spans 14 amino acids. Trimming cost V 3 bases and J 4 bases; bases outside gene matches: 3. The CDR3 DNA is TGTGCCAGCAGTTTCGCGGGGGGGCGAGAGACCCAGTACTTC. This translates into CASSFAGGRETQYF.

The V gene is TRBV4-2, the J gene TRBJ2-1; TRBD2 aligns across 8 bases. Germline trimming cut 8 bases from V and 1 base from J; bases unmatched to any gene: 7. CDR3 length: 15 amino acids. CDR1 and CDR2 (germline): LGHNA, YNFKEQ. The CDR3 here is CASAPGLGSYNEQFF. CDR3 nucleotides: TGTGCCAGCGCCCCGGGACTAGGTTCCTACAATGAGCAGTTCTTC.

J is TRBJ2-5 and V is TRBV3-1; 11 bases agree with TRBD2. The CDR3 consists of 14 residues. V was clipped by 4 bases and J by 6 bases; unmatched bases: 4. Germline CDR1 is LGHDT and CDR2 is YNNKEL (reference sequence). CDR3 protein: CASSRLAGGKTQYF. The CDR3 coding sequence is TGTGCCAGCAGCCGGCTAGCGGGGGGCAAGACCCAGTACTTC.

Concerning this clonotype itself: This may come from a read error, since a much larger clone is one base off. The V call is TRBV6-2 or TRBV6-3, the J call TRBJ1-2; D remains unclear. The germline V and J ends were trimmed by 4 bases and 6 bases, with 12 bases remaining between them. Germline-derived CDR1 and CDR2 are MNHEY and SVGEGT. This CDR3 is built from 13 residues. CDR3 coding DNA: TGTGCCAGCAGTTCACTGGGAGACCATGGCTACACCTTC. Translated, it gives CASSSLGDHGYTF.

This clonotype came up a few times. This chain uses TRBV29-1 with TRBJ2-3, with a tentative D call TRBD2 (7 bases). This CDR3 has 14 amino acids. V lost 1 base to trimming and J lost 6 bases, with 14 bases between them. Looked up from germline, CDR1 is SQVTM and CDR2 is ANQGSEA. The CDR3 reads CSVEGQRGGDTQYF. The CDR3 nucleotides read TGCAGCGTTGAAGGACAAAGGGGGGGCGATACGCAGTATTTT.

This clonotype occurred a few times. The chain is built from TRBV7-2 and TRBJ2-4; D unresolved. Germline loops: CDR1 SGHTA, CDR2 FQGNSA. This CDR3 contains 17 residues. V gave up 1 base and J gave up 1 base, with 14 bases separating them. The DNA for the CDR3 is TGTGCCAGCAGCTTAGAGGTGACGCTCCATGCCAAAAACATTCAGTACTTC. This translates into CASSLEVTLHAKNIQYF.

This clonotype was found once. A much larger clone lies one base from this, so it may be a read error. This sequence joins TRBV29-1 and TRBJ1-1; TRBD1 aligns across 8 bases. The germline CDR1 and CDR2 sequences are SQVTM and ANQGSEA. The CDR3 sequence is 12 residues long. Trimming at V came to 7 bases and at J to 9 bases, leaving 10 bases not matched to a gene. The CDR3 protein is CSARTGRNQAFF. Here the CDR3 DNA reads TGCAGCGCACGGACAGGGCGGAATCAAGCTTTCTTT. Based on the CDR3 plus reference TRBV29-1 and TRBJ1-1, the full variable domain is SAVISQKPSRDICQRGTSLTIQCQVDSQVTMMFWYRQQPGQSLTLIATANQGSEATYESGFVIDKFPISRPNLTFSTLTVSNMSPEDSSIYLCSARTGRNQAFFGQGTRLTVV.

This clonotype was counted between two and nine times. The V call is TRBV5-1, the J call TRBJ2-3; TRBD2 agrees at 7 bases. Germline lookup yields CDR1 SGHRS and CDR2 YFSETQ. The CDR3 covers 18 residues. The ends lost 0 bases at V and 2 bases at J; junction bases unmatched: 12. The CDR3: CASSLEALSGINTDTQYF. CDR3 coding DNA: TGCGCCAGCAGCTTGGAAGCGCTGAGCGGGATTAACACAGATACGCAGTATTTT.

This clonotype was found a few times. CDR3 in DNA: TGTGCCAGCTCATCCGGACAGTATCTCTCTGGGGCCAACGTCCTGACTTTC. Amino acids: CASSSGQYLSGANVLTF. The chain recombines TRBV27 with TRBJ2-6; D is perhaps TRBD1 (6 bases). V shed 8 bases and J shed 0 bases, with 17 bases lying between them. Germline V CDR1 and CDR2: MNHEY, SMNVEV (reference sequence). The CDR3 consists of 17 residues. The full variable domain, its missing parts supplied by reference TRBV27 and TRBJ2-6, is EAQVTQNPRYLITVTGKKLTVTCSQNMNHEYMSWYRQDPGLGLRQIYYSMNVEVTDKGDVPEGYKVSRKEKRNFPLILESPSPNQTSLYFCASSSGQYLSGANVLTFGAGSRLTVL.

This clonotype was recorded many times. The chain joins TRBV6-5 to TRBJ1-6; weak D call: TRBD1 (6 bases). In germline, CDR1 is MNHEY, CDR2 SVGAGI. The CDR3 is 15 residues long. Trimming took off 6 bases at V and 9 bases at J, with 18 bases between the two ends. The CDR3 nucleotides are TGTGCCAGCAGGCTTACGGTACAGGGCGGTTCACCCCTCCACTTT. Its translation: CASRLTVQGGSPLHF.

V and J are TRBV3-1 and TRBJ1-1; D unclear. The CDR3 contains 14 residues. Germline assignment: CDR1 LGHDT and CDR2 YNNKEL (reference sequence). The V and J ends lost 0 bases and 3 bases respectively, with 8 bases between them. The CDR3 protein is CASSQEIRDTEAFF. The CDR3, as DNA: TGTGCCAGCAGCCAAGAAATCCGGGACACTGAAGCTTTCTTT.

V gene TRBV9 combines with J gene TRBJ2-1, with D tentatively TRBD1 (6 bases). The DNA end lines up better with TRBJ2-7; the J call may be wrong. Germline-derived CDR1 and CDR2 are SGDLS and YYNGEE. The CDR3 is 13 amino acids. The CDR3 nucleotides are TGTGCCAGCAGCGTGGATACAGGGCGCGAGCAGTACTTC. Its translation is CASSVDTGREQYF.

The chain combines TRBV7-3 with TRBJ1-2; tentative D call: TRBD1 (5 bases). Trimming took 2 bases from V and 7 from J, leaving 8 bases between them. Germline loops: CDR1 SGHTA, CDR2 FQGTGA. CDR3 length: 12 amino acids. This CDR3 reads CASSLGDSGYTF. CDR3 DNA sequence: TGTGCCAGCAGCTTAGGAGACAGTGGCTACACCTTC.

The chain is built from TRBV7-9 and TRBJ2-2; TRBD2 aligns across 10 bases. In germline, CDR1 is SEHNR, CDR2 FQNEAQ (reference sequence). The CDR3 totals 14 residues. V trimming: 8 bases; J trimming: 2 bases; junction bases outside the gene matches: 2. CDR3 residues: CASLAGANTGELFF. The CDR3 DNA follows: TGTGCCAGCCTAGCGGGGGCCAACACCGGGGAGCTGTTTTTT.

The chain uses TRBV4-2 and TRBJ2-3, with D perhaps matching TRBD1 (5 bases). Germline V gene lookup returns CDR1 LGHNA and CDR2 YNFKEQ. The CDR3 runs to 14 residues. Deletions cut 2 bases from V and 1 base from J, with 7 bases between. In DNA form, the CDR3 reads TGTGCCAGCAGCCAAAAAGGGGGCACAGATACGCAGTATTTT. Translation: CASSQKGGTDTQYF.

This clonotype has only a few counts. The V and J genes are TRBV6-5 and TRBJ2-3; D might be TRBD2 (7 bases). This CDR3 has 15 amino acids. CDR1 and CDR2 (germline): MNHEY, SVGAGI. Between the trimmed V and J ends, which lost 4 bases and 2 bases, there was a span of 13 bases. CDR3 sequence reads: CASSWTGGTTDTQYF. The CDR3 DNA is TGTGCCAGCAGTTGGACGGGGGGCACCACAGATACGCAGTATTTT.

The gene calls are TRBV2 and TRBJ2-5; maybe TRBD2 (6 bases). TRBJ2-1 explains the end of the DNA better; the J call may be wrong. In germline, CDR1 is SNHLY, CDR2 FYNNEI. The CDR3 loop spans 13 amino acids. CDR3 coding DNA: TGTGCCAGCATGAGACTAGAAGACAATGAGCAGTTCTTC. This translates into CASMRLEDNEQFF.